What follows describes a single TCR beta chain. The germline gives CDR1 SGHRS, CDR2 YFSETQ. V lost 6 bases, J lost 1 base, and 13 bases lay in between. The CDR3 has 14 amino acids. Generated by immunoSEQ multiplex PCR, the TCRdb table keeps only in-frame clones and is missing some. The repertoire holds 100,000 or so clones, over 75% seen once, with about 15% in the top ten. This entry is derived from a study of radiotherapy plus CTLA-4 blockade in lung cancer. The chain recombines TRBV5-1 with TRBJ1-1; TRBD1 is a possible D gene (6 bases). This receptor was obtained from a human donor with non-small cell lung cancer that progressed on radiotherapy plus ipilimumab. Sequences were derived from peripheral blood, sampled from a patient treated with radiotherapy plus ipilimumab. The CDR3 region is CASKGGGGNTEAFF. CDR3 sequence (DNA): TGCGCCAGCAAGGGGGGAGGAGGGAACACTGAAGCTTTCTTT.